Shown below are 14 T cell receptor beta chains from a single sample sequenced in a study of cytomegalovirus exposure and HLA in healthy donors. Both 60 Vbeta primers and 13 Jbeta primers went into the PCR. Method: immunoSEQ multiplex PCR; TCRdb's copy keeps in-frame clones and lacks some. The profile covers some 120,000 clones, with 55% to 75% appearing a single time and approximately 3.8% taken by the ten largest. Sequenced: PBMCs. The source of these receptors is a man aged 30 to 45 in good health and CMV-seronegative.

J is TRBJ2-7 and V is TRBV5-1; D possibly corresponds to TRBD2 (7 bases). V gave up 4 bases and J gave up 4 bases, with 18 bases separating them. CDR3 length: 15 residues. Germline CDR1 is SGHRS and CDR2 is YFSETQ. The CDR3 reads CASSPLGGAQYEQYF. Here the CDR3 DNA reads TGCGCCAGCAGCCCCCTGGGGGGGGCGCAGTACGAGCAGTACTTC.

Turning to this clone: Likely a read error: the CDR3 ends without its conserved phenylalanine or tryptophan. The DNA is omitted, as the CDR3 cannot be located on it reliably, and the CDR3 follows TCRdb's listing. This chain links TRBV28 with TRBJ2-7; the table names TRBD2, a call not compared with the DNA. Germline CDR1 and CDR2: MDHEN and SYDVKM. Ends included, the CDR3 has 16 residues. This chain's CDR3 is CASSLDGTGFSGREFR.

This chain connects TRBV18 to TRBJ1-1; TRBD1 agrees at 11 bases. Germline V gives CDR1 KGHSH, CDR2 LQKENI. The trim removed 4 bases at V and 4 bases at J, leaving 5 bases unmatched. This CDR3 spans 15 amino acids. The CDR3 spells CASSLLGQGGTEAFF. The CDR3 DNA follows: TGTGCCAGCTCACTACTGGGACAGGGGGGCACTGAAGCTTTCTTT. Combining the CDR3 with reference TRBV18 and TRBJ1-1 gives the whole variable domain NAGVMQNPRHLVRRRGQEARLRCSPMKGHSHVYWYRQLPEEGLKFMVYLQKENIIDESGMPKERFSAEFPKEGPSILRIQQVVRGDSAAYFCASSLLGQGGTEAFFGQGTRLTVV.

This clone showed up just a few times. The V call is TRBV19, the J call TRBJ1-1, with unresolved D. The V end lost 3 bases, the J end lost 4 bases, and 9 bases lay between the germline ends. Germline V gene sequence: CDR1 LNHDA, CDR2 SQIVND (reference sequence). CDR3 size: 13 residues. Here the CDR3 reads CASSMTPGTEAFF. The CDR3 DNA is TGTGCCAGTAGTATGACGCCAGGCACTGAAGCTTTCTTT.

The chain is built from TRBV7-9 and TRBJ2-7; 9 bases agree with TRBD1. With 5 bases clipped from V and 1 base from J, the junction kept 9 bases outside the gene matches. This CDR3 contains 16 residues. The V gene's germline CDR1 is SEHNR and CDR2 FQNEAQ (reference sequence). The CDR3 region has the DNA TGTGCCAGCAGCCCAGTCCCGGGACAGGGATCCTACGAGCAGTACTTC. Encoded protein: CASSPVPGQGSYEQYF.

This chain uses TRBV5-4 with TRBJ1-3; TRBD1 matches at 7 bases. The V gene's germline CDR1 is SGHNT and CDR2 YYREEE (reference sequence). CDR3 length: 16 residues. V lost 4 bases to trimming and J lost 0 bases; unmatched junction nucleotides: 7. The chain's CDR3 is CASSLDRSLSGNTIYF. The CDR3 nucleotides are TGTGCCAGCAGCCTGGACAGGTCCCTCTCTGGAAACACCATATATTTT.

The chain carries TRBV21-1 and TRBJ1-2. TRBV21-1 is a recognized pseudogene. The CDR3 runs 17 residues. This CDR3 is CASSKSGGGRINYGYTF. DNA of the CDR3: TGTGCCAGCAGCAAAAGCGGGGGGGGACGGATAAACTATGGCTACACCTTC.

This clone was seen a few times. DNA of the CDR3: TGCGCCAGCAGCTGGGCCGGGAGCACCGGGGAGCTGTTTTTT. Translated: CASSWAGSTGELFF. The chain is built from TRBV5-1 and TRBJ2-2; tentatively, D is TRBD2 (6 bases). The CDR3 totals 14 residues. The V end lost 3 bases, the J end lost 4 bases, and 10 bases lay between the germline ends. The V gene's germline CDR1 is SGHRS and CDR2 YFSETQ.

The chain recombines TRBV6-5 with TRBJ1-2; perhaps TRBD1 as D (6 bases). V was shortened by 5 bases and J by 1 base, with 14 bases between the two germline ends. The germline V gene has CDR1 MNHEY and CDR2 SVGAGI. The CDR3 spans 15 residues. Here the CDR3 reads CASSRRGRVNYGYTF. The CDR3 DNA follows: TGTGCCAGCAGTCGGCGGGGGCGAGTTAACTATGGCTACACCTTC.

This chain links TRBV7-9 with TRBJ2-5; perhaps TRBD2 as D (6 bases). The CDR3 spans 15 residues. CDR1 is SEHNR and CDR2 is FQNEAQ in the germline V gene (reference sequence). V lost 0 bases, J lost 6 bases, and 14 bases lay in between. CDR3 region: CASSLAPGESQTQYF. The CDR3 bases are TGTGCCAGCAGCTTAGCTCCGGGGGAGAGTCAGACCCAGTACTTC.

This chain connects TRBV2 to TRBJ2-3, with 7 bases fitting TRBD1. The CDR3 runs to 14 residues. Germline trimming cut 6 bases from V and 1 base from J; bases unmatched to any gene: 4. CDR1 is SNHLY and CDR2 is FYNNEI in the germline V gene. The chain's CDR3 is CASRPGQGTDTQYF. The CDR3 nucleotides are TGTGCCAGCAGGCCCGGACAGGGCACAGATACGCAGTATTTT.

The chain is built from TRBV29-1 and TRBJ2-7; maybe TRBD1 (5 bases). Germline CDR1 is SQVTM and CDR2 is ANQGSEA. The CDR3 length is 11 residues. The ends were cut back, 4 bases at V and 4 bases at J, with 8 bases in the middle. CDR3 sequence reads: CSVVRGYEQYF. The CDR3 coding sequence is TGCAGCGTTGTTAGGGGATACGAGCAGTACTTC.

This clone was observed a few times. The CDR3 sequence: CASSGTSGADTQYF. Here the CDR3 DNA reads TGTGCCAGCAGTGGGACTAGCGGGGCAGATACGCAGTATTTT. The chain has TRBV6-4 and TRBJ2-3, with 12 bases fitting TRBD2. Germline values: CDR1 MRHNA, CDR2 SNTAGT. Unmatched junction bases numbered 0, after V lost 4 bases and J lost 4 bases. The CDR3 extends over 14 amino acids.

A few counts support this clone. The junction differs from germline at one of its ends, possibly a read error. The rearrangement joins TRBV7-9 to TRBJ1-1; no reliable D call. Germline assignment: CDR1 SEHNR and CDR2 FQNEAQ (reference sequence). This CDR3 region has 15 residues. CDR3 in amino acids: CSSSFIFREDTEAFF. Written as DNA, the CDR3 is TGTTCCAGCAGCTTCATCTTCCGGGAGGACACTGAAGCTTTCTTT.